The 29 T cell receptor beta chains reported below all come from one sample, sequenced in a study of radiotherapy plus CTLA-4 blockade in lung cancer. Here immunoSEQ multiplex PCR was the method, and the copy in TCRdb shows in-frame clones only, minus some. The top ten hold around 15% of the sample, which has about 88,000 clones, 72% seen once. Source: peripheral blood, taken from a patient treated with radiotherapy plus ipilimumab. These receptors all stem from a human donor with non-small cell lung cancer that progressed on radiotherapy plus ipilimumab.

The chain couples TRBV28 to TRBJ1-4; D is uncertain. Germline-derived CDR1 and CDR2 are MDHEN and SYDVKM. The CDR3 is 16 residues long. Between the trimmed V and J ends, which lost 2 bases and 1 base, there was a span of 11 bases. This chain's CDR3 is CASSLNHPGTNEKLFF. The DNA of the CDR3 is TGTGCCAGCAGTTTAAACCACCCAGGAACTAATGAAAAACTGTTTTTT.

The chain combines TRBV2 with TRBJ2-3; 7 bases are a match to TRBD1. The germline CDR1 and CDR2 sequences are SNHLY and FYNNEI. V lost 3 bases, J lost 1 base, and 4 bases stayed unmatched. The CDR3 sequence is 15 residues long. CDR3 region: CASSDFGQGTDTQYF. The CDR3 region has the DNA TGTGCCAGCAGTGATTTTGGACAGGGCACAGATACGCAGTATTTT.

This clone was recorded many times. The chain is built from TRBV27 and TRBJ1-6, with 7 nucleotides matching TRBD1. From germline, CDR1 is MNHEY and CDR2 SMNVEV (reference sequence). This CDR3 contains 15 residues. After removal of 4 bases from V and 3 bases from J, the junction contained 3 bases not matched to a gene. CDR3 sequence reads: CASSSAGGYNSPLHF. CDR3 in DNA: TGTGCCAGCAGTTCGGCAGGGGGCTATAATTCACCCCTCCACTTT.

The chain combines TRBV9 with TRBJ2-3; 7 bases map to TRBD2. Germline CDR1 reads SGDLS; CDR2 reads YYNGEE. The CDR3 has 17 amino acids. Trimming at V came to 3 bases and at J to 0 bases, leaving 10 bases not matched to a gene. CDR3 sequence (DNA): TGTGCCAGCAGCGAGCGACTAGCTGGGCTTAGCACAGATACGCAGTATTTT. It encodes CASSERLAGLSTDTQYF.

The genes are TRBV28 and TRBJ1-1; no reliable D call. The CDR3 sequence is 12 residues long. Trimming pared 3 bases from V and 3 bases from J, leaving 5 bases between. From germline, CDR1 is MDHEN and CDR2 SYDVKM. The CDR3 here is CASSFAYTEAFF. The CDR3 bases are TGTGCCAGCAGTTTCGCTTACACTGAAGCTTTCTTT. Combining the CDR3 with reference TRBV28 and TRBJ1-1 gives the whole variable domain DVKVTQSSRYLVKRTGEKVFLECVQDMDHENMFWYRQDPGLGLRLIYFSYDVKMKEKGDIPEGYSVSREKKERFSLILESASTNQTSMYLCASSFAYTEAFFGQGTRLTVV.

The chain employs TRBV29-1 and TRBJ2-1, with D unclear. Germline V lookup: CDR1 SQVTM, CDR2 ANQGSEA. Trimming removed 3 bases at V and 6 bases at J, with 12 bases between. The CDR3 is 13 amino acids. In nucleotides, the CDR3 is TGCAGCGTTGACATGGAGTTGGGCAATGAGCAGTTCTTC. Encoded protein: CSVDMELGNEQFF.

The gene calls are TRBV21-1 and TRBJ2-1. TRBV21-1 is marked as a pseudogene. The CDR3 consists of 16 residues. Written as DNA, the CDR3 is TGTGCCAGCAGCAAAATGAGGGACGGGCGCCGAGGTGAGCAGTTCTTC. The encoded protein is CASSKMRDGRRGEQFF.

This clone was picked up one time. The chain links TRBV5-4 to TRBJ2-3; a possible D gene is TRBD1 (5 bases). Germline V gene lookup returns CDR1 SGHNT and CDR2 YYREEE (reference sequence). The ends were cut back, 1 base at V and 3 bases at J, with 6 bases in the middle. The CDR3 spans 13 residues. In nucleotides, the CDR3 is TGTGCCAGCAGCTTGAGGGGAACAGATACGCAGTATTTT. It codes for CASSLRGTDTQYF.

V usage is TRBV6-5 and J usage is TRBJ1-2, with 8 bases that match TRBD1. CDR3 length equals 14 residues. CDR1 MNHEY and CDR2 SVGAGI come from the germline V gene. The V and J ends lost 6 bases and 2 bases, in that order; junction bases with no gene match: 5. This CDR3 is CASSLTGANYGYTF. CDR3 nucleotide sequence: TGTGCCAGCAGCCTGACAGGGGCAAACTATGGCTACACCTTC.

This chain uses TRBV6-1 with TRBJ2-7; weak D call: TRBD2 (6 bases). This CDR3 is 14 amino acids long. CDR1 and CDR2 (germline): MNHNS, SASEGT. V lost 6 bases to trimming and J lost 5 bases, with 17 bases between them. The CDR3 nucleotides are TGTGCCAGCAGCTCCCCGGACTATCGCCACGAGCAGTACTTC. It specifies CASSSPDYRHEQYF.

There are a few counts of this clone. The V gene is TRBV28, the J gene TRBJ1-1; perhaps TRBD1 as D (6 bases). CDR1 and CDR2 from the germline V gene are MDHEN and SYDVKM. V lost 3 bases and J 4 bases, leaving 12 bases between the germline ends. This CDR3 spans 14 amino acids. The CDR3 is CASSFGQGTTEAFF. CDR3 sequence (DNA): TGTGCCAGCAGTTTTGGGCAGGGGACCACTGAAGCTTTCTTT.

V is TRBV28 and J is TRBJ2-7; D unresolved. The length of the CDR3 is 13 residues. Per the germline V gene, CDR1 is MDHEN and CDR2 is SYDVKM. The ends were cut back, 8 bases at V and 5 bases at J, with 16 bases in the middle. As DNA, the CDR3 is TGTGCCAGCCGCACTGGTACTACCAACGAGCAGTACTTC. This codes for CASRTGTTNEQYF. Full variable domain (rest looked up from reference TRBV28 and TRBJ2-7): DVKVTQSSRYLVKRTGEKVFLECVQDMDHENMFWYRQDPGLGLRLIYFSYDVKMKEKGDIPEGYSVSREKKERFSLILESASTNQTSMYLCASRTGTTNEQYFGPGTRLTVT.

The chain has TRBV28 and TRBJ2-1; 8 positions match TRBD2. Trimming took 7 bases from V and 0 from J; bases not matched to a gene: 14. The CDR3 is 18 residues long. CDR1 and CDR2 (germline): MDHEN, SYDVKM. DNA for the CDR3: TGTGCCAGCACCGGGGGGACTAGAAGCCCTAGCTCCTACAATGAGCAGTTCTTC. As protein: CASTGGTRSPSSYNEQFF.

CDR3 coding DNA: TGTGCCAGCAGCGTAAGTTGGGTTCCTGAAAAACTGTTTTTT. It specifies CASSVSWVPEKLFF. This chain links TRBV9 with TRBJ1-4; D uncertain. The V gene lost 1 base and the J gene lost 7 bases, with 11 bases spanning the gap. In germline, CDR1 is SGDLS, CDR2 YYNGEE. The CDR3 covers 14 residues.

CDR3 coding DNA: TGCGCCAGCAGTCCCTGGGGGACCCAAGAGACCCAGTACTTC. Translated, it gives CASSPWGTQETQYF. V and J are TRBV10-2 and TRBJ2-5, with D perhaps given as TRBD1 or TRBD2 (5 bases each). CDR1 and CDR2 from the germline V gene are WSHSY and SAAADI. The CDR3 totals 14 residues. Trimming removed 5 bases at V and 1 base at J, with 11 bases between.

This chain links TRBV28 with TRBJ2-1, with D unclear. V lost 7 bases and J lost 1, with 8 bases in between. This CDR3 is 13 amino acids long. Germline V gene lookup returns CDR1 MDHEN and CDR2 SYDVKM. The CDR3 spells CASTPGSYNEQFF. CDR3 nucleotides: TGTGCCAGCACTCCTGGGTCCTACAATGAGCAGTTCTTC.

This clone has just a few counts. The V and J genes are TRBV5-6 and TRBJ2-7; D unresolved. From germline, CDR1 is SGHDT and CDR2 YYEEEE. The CDR3 is made up of 12 amino acids. Deletions cut 1 base from V and 3 bases from J, with 5 bases between. Here the CDR3 DNA reads TGTGCCAGCAGCTTGATCGGCTACGAGCAGTACTTC. It encodes CASSLIGYEQYF. The entire variable domain, with the rest obtained from reference TRBV5-6 and TRBJ2-7, is as follows: DAGVTQSPTHLIKTRGQQVTLRCSPKSGHDTVSWYQQALGQGPQFIFQYYEEEERQRGNFPDRFSGHQFPNYSSELNVNALLLGDSALYLCASSLIGYEQYFGPGTRLTVT.

The chain couples TRBV9 to TRBJ1-1, with D uncertain. The CDR3 sequence is 14 residues long. Trimming left V 4 bases short and J 3 bases short, with 13 bases between. Germline V CDR1 and CDR2: SGDLS, YYNGEE. CDR3 nucleotide sequence: TGTGCCAGCAGCTCCCAGGTTTATGACACTGAAGCTTTCTTT. Protein product: CASSSQVYDTEAFF.

The V gene is TRBV7-2, the J gene TRBJ2-2; 7 bases match TRBD2. With 5 bases clipped from V and 1 base from J, the junction kept 10 bases outside the gene matches. Germline CDR1 SGHTA, CDR2 FQGNSA. The CDR3 is made up of 17 amino acids. The CDR3 DNA follows: TGTGCCAGCAGCCCCGGTGGGTTAGCGGGGAACACCGGGGAGCTGTTTTTT. Residues: CASSPGGLAGNTGELFF.

This clone was recorded only once. The gene calls are TRBV5-1 and TRBJ2-5; TRBD1 agrees at 7 bases. J lost 5 bases, V lost 4 bases, and 11 bases had no gene match. This CDR3 is 15 amino acids long. CDR1 is SGHRS, CDR2 YFSETQ, per germline. CDR3 sequence: CASSEKGALGETQYF. Written as DNA, the CDR3 is TGCGCCAGCAGCGAAAAGGGGGCGCTGGGTGAGACCCAGTACTTC.

This rearrangement joins TRBV2 to TRBJ1-3; D is uncertain. The V and J ends lost 3 bases and 5 bases respectively, with 8 bases between them. Germline lookup yields CDR1 SNHLY and CDR2 FYNNEI. The CDR3 contains 13 residues. For the CDR3, the DNA is TGTGCCAGCAGTGAGGGAGGAAGAAACACCATATATTTT. Encoded protein: CASSEGGRNTIYF.

The chain has TRBV6-5 and TRBJ2-7; D possibly corresponds to TRBD2 (6 bases). Trimming removed 2 bases at V and 7 bases at J, with 6 bases between. Per germline, CDR1 MNHEY and CDR2 SVGAGI. The CDR3 contains 11 residues. In DNA, the CDR3 is TGTGCCAGCAGTTACGGGAGGGAGCAGTACTTC. Its protein is CASSYGREQYF.

The chain recombines TRBV19 with TRBJ1-2; D might be TRBD1 (5 bases). CDR1 and CDR2 from the germline V gene are LNHDA and SQIVND (reference sequence). This CDR3 comprises 14 residues. V was pared by 10 bases and J by 0 bases, with 15 bases between. Written as DNA, the CDR3 is TGTGCCACGCGAAGGGACTTAGCTAACTATGGCTACACCTTC. This codes for CATRRDLANYGYTF. Full variable domain (remainder filled in from reference TRBV19 and TRBJ1-2): DGGITQSPKYLFRKEGQNVTLSCEQNLNHDAMYWYRQDPGQGLRLIYYSQIVNDFQKGDIAEGYSVSREKKESFPLTVTSAQKNPTAFYLCATRRDLANYGYTFGSGTRLTVV.

Comment on this clone: Other nucleotide sequences from this sample produce the same CDR3. The V gene is TRBV28, the J gene TRBJ2-7; 8 nucleotides match TRBD1. This CDR3 has 13 amino acids. Germline V gene lookup returns CDR1 MDHEN and CDR2 SYDVKM. The junction had 2 bases not matched to a gene; V was cut back by 4 bases and J by 3 bases. The CDR3 DNA reads TGTGCCAGCAGTTCCGGACAGGGCTACGAGCAGTACTTC. This sequence encodes CASSSGQGYEQYF. The variable domain in full, with the rest retrieved from reference TRBV28 and TRBJ2-7, is DVKVTQSSRYLVKRTGEKVFLECVQDMDHENMFWYRQDPGLGLRLIYFSYDVKMKEKGDIPEGYSVSREKKERFSLILESASTNQTSMYLCASSSGQGYEQYFGPGTRLTVT.

This chain uses TRBV16 with TRBJ1-3, with D uncertain. Trimming took 4 bases from V and 1 from J, leaving 8 bases between them. Per germline, CDR1 KGHSY and CDR2 FQNENV. CDR3 length: 14 residues. The CDR3, as DNA: TGTGCCAGCAGCCGCCTCGGATCTGGAAACACCATATATTTT. Translation gives CASSRLGSGNTIYF.

The chain has TRBV28 and TRBJ1-1; D uncertain. Germline-derived CDR1 and CDR2 are MDHEN and SYDVKM. Between the trimmed V and J ends, which lost 7 bases and 0 bases, there was a span of 12 bases. This CDR3 is built from 14 residues. CDR3 in DNA: TGTGCCAGCACTCGGCCGGACTTGAACACTGAAGCTTTCTTT. This sequence encodes CASTRPDLNTEAFF.

This sequence joins TRBV28 and TRBJ2-7; no reliable D call. Trimming removed 8 bases from V and 4 bases from J, with 15 bases in between. The germline V gene encodes CDR1 MDHEN and CDR2 SYDVKM. CDR3 size: 13 residues. The CDR3 DNA reads TGTGCCAGCTTCAAAAGACCCGGATACGAGCAGTACTTC. It is translated as CASFKRPGYEQYF.

This chain links TRBV6-5 with TRBJ1-2, with a weak D call TRBD1 (6 bases). The V end was cut by 3 bases, the J end by 8 bases, with 13 bases between. There are 13 residues in the CDR3. Germline loops: CDR1 MNHEY, CDR2 SVGAGI. For the CDR3, the DNA is TGTGCCAGCAGTTATCGCAGGGGAGGCGGCTACACCTTC. Its protein is CASSYRRGGGYTF.

This clone was picked up a small number of times. The chain links TRBV7-9 to TRBJ2-5, with 9 bases fitting TRBD2. From germline, CDR1 is SEHNR and CDR2 FQNEAQ (reference sequence). The length of the CDR3 is 14 residues. The J segment lost 5 bases and the V segment lost 5 bases, leaving 6 bases of the junction unmatched. CDR3 sequence: CASSRRTSEETQYF. CDR3 in DNA: TGTGCCAGCAGCCGCAGGACTAGCGAGGAGACCCAGTACTTC.